The source of this T cell receptor beta chain is a study of cytomegalovirus exposure and HLA in healthy donors. A note on this clone: The target antigen is unknown.

Study-wide results and caveats: Being productive about 90% or about 30% of the time was typical of most TCR beta V segments in an earlier analysis. The authors later found TCR association rates varying by HLA locus, with DRB1 most and HLA-C fewest.

The PCR made use of 60 Vbeta and 13 Jbeta primers. The protocol was immunoSEQ multiplex PCR, while the TCRdb copy is restricted to in-frame clones and leaves out a portion. The table has approximately 220,000 clones, 75% to 80% seen once. Per the germline V gene, CDR1 is SEHNR and CDR2 is FQNEAQ (reference sequence). This CDR3 has 15 residues. V was clipped by 1 base and J by 1 base, with 10 bases between them. The V call is TRBV7-9, the J call TRBJ2-5, with D tentatively TRBD1 (6 bases). This clonotype was sampled from a male donor in good health and CMV-seronegative. The sequencing sample was made of PBMCs. The CDR3 loop is CASSLGQDVQETQYF. In nucleotides, the CDR3 is TGTGCCAGCAGCTTAGGACAGGACGTCCAAGAGACCCAGTACTTC.